This T cell receptor (beta chain) is from a study of shared clonotypes between healthy human individuals. The germline CDR1 and CDR2 sequences are SNHLY and FYNNEI. The CDR3 covers 15 residues. V shed 6 bases, J shed 1 base, and the junction held 5 bases outside the gene matches. Per the original data handling: Junction-only sequences without quality scores were provided by ImmunoSEQ, so filtering was different. Sequencing was performed with immunoSEQ multiplex PCR; in TCRdb, only in-frame clones are kept and a portion is missing. The V and J calls and clone size were taken over from that table, and D and trimming were inferred from the DNA. The repertoire holds around 2.5 million clones, with 93% as singletons. A word on this clone: Other DNA sequences in the sample encode the same CDR3.

The chain employs TRBV2 and TRBJ2-3, with 9 bases identical to TRBD1. Sequenced: naive CD4+ T cells from PBMCs. Subset in this sample: CD45RA+ positively selected. The sequence was collected from a man between 18 and 35 years old in good health. Some clones in this sample may be carry-over from other donors' samples. Written as DNA, the CDR3 is TGTGCCAGCAGCGGACAGGGGAGAGGCACAGATACGCAGTATTTT. This codes for CASSGQGRGTDTQYF.